The T cell receptor beta chain under discussion was sequenced for a study of T cell responses to AZD1222 COVID-19 vaccine. Study conclusions and caveats: Among spike-specific TCRs, nearly half reportedly target unmutated variant regions. Spike-spanning, vaccine-associated CD4 TCRs were dominant at 160-218 and 743-854.

The repertoire was sequenced with immunoSEQ multiplex PCR; TCRdb's copy has only in-frame clones and lacks some. The sample has about 150,000 clones; more than 80% are singletons. This clone showed up just once. Its antigen is still unknown. The CDR3 length is 14 residues. V shed 1 base, J shed 3 bases, and the junction held 0 bases outside the gene matches. The V gene's germline CDR1 is LNHDA and CDR2 SQIVND (reference sequence). The chain is built from TRBV19 and TRBJ2-5, with 9 bases fitting TRBD2. Sequencing was performed on peripheral blood, taken 28 days after the second AZD1222 dose. The receptor's source is an adult who received the AZD1222 COVID-19 vaccine. The CDR3: CASSIGLAEETQYF. The CDR3 bases are TGTGCCAGTAGTATAGGACTAGCGGAAGAGACCCAGTACTTC.